This TCR beta chain was recorded in a study of human T cells and chemical hapten exposure. For the study at large: Epicutaneous patch tests delivered 0.01% DPC to the upper back, with evaluation at 6 days.

The sample holds many counts of this clonotype. Time point given: patch test 2, 6 weeks after DPC sensitization. Treatment noted: therapeutic diphenylcyclopropenone sensitization with weekly scalp DPC. The CDR3 is made up of 17 amino acids. V gave up 5 bases and J gave up 7 bases, with 23 bases separating them. The V gene's germline CDR1 is SEHNR and CDR2 FQNEAQ (reference sequence). Attachment of unique molecular identifiers to individual cDNA molecules was performed in the library. TCRdb analysed the RACE reads with MiXCR anew, one entry per CDR3 protein. The data contain around 130,000 distinct CDR3 sequences, approximately 12% of them singletons.

The receptor was isolated from a woman aged 45-59 years with alopecia areata. Some clones in this sample may be carry-over from other donors' samples. The rearrangement uses TRBV7-9 and TRBJ2-2; D may match TRBD1 or TRBD2 (5 bases each). Sample: whole blood, taken in connection with sensitization to the hapten diphenylcyclopropenone (DPC). The CDR3 region is CASSQPGSPLRGGELFF. CDR3 bases: TGTGCCAGCAGCCAACCGGGATCACCCCTAAGGGGCGGGGAGCTGTTTTTT.